These 19 T cell receptor beta chains were all obtained from the same sample, sequenced in a study of beta chain features in type 1 diabetes. Expressed TCRB transcripts were sequenced after all isolated RNA was converted to cDNA. Some clones are missing from TCRdb's copy, which holds only in-frame ones; the method was immunoSEQ multiplex PCR. The data hold 450,000 to 550,000 clones, with approximately 30% observed a single time. Material for sequencing was naive CD4+ T cells from blood. All receptors derive from a man aged 18 to 29 in good health.

In its sample, this clone was seen a few times. The rearrangement joins TRBV7-9 to TRBJ2-3; 12 bases match TRBD2. The V segment lost 5 bases and the J segment 3 bases; nucleotides outside the gene matches: 6. This CDR3 comprises 16 residues. Germline values: CDR1 SEHNR, CDR2 FQNEAQ (reference sequence). The CDR3 is CASSPTSGRSTDTQYF. The CDR3 region has the DNA TGTGCCAGCAGCCCAACTAGCGGGAGGTCTACAGATACGCAGTATTTT.

The chain has TRBV20-1 and TRBJ2-3; 12 nucleotides agree with TRBD2. The CDR3 is 11 residues long. Per germline, CDR1 DFQATT and CDR2 SNEGSKA (reference sequence). V shed 7 bases, J shed 14 bases, and the junction held 7 bases outside the gene matches. In DNA form, the CDR3 reads TGCAGTGAAATCGGACTAGCGGGATTGTATTTT. Translation gives CSEIGLAGLYF.

This chain connects TRBV30 to TRBJ2-2; D is undetermined. Deletions cut 2 bases from V and 3 bases from J, with 7 bases between. In germline, CDR1 is GTSNPN, CDR2 SVGIG (reference sequence). CDR3 length equals 13 residues. The CDR3 sequence: CAWSSRDTGELFF. DNA for the CDR3: TGTGCCTGGAGTTCGAGAGACACCGGGGAGCTGTTTTTT.

The chain joins TRBV10-3 to TRBJ2-1; D is perhaps TRBD1 or TRBD2 (5 bases each). The V end was cut by 2 bases, the J end by 10 bases, with 12 bases between. Germline loops: CDR1 ENHRY, CDR2 SYGVKD. The CDR3 contains 13 residues. CDR3 sequence: CAISEHGAGEQFF. The CDR3 bases are TGTGCCATCAGTGAGCACGGGGCAGGAGAGCAGTTCTTC.

This clone was counted only a few times. The V gene is TRBV25-1, the J gene TRBJ2-1; 9 nucleotides match TRBD2. The CDR3 is made up of 15 amino acids. The germline CDR1 and CDR2 sequences are MGHDK and SYGVNS. Germline trimming cut 3 bases from V and 7 bases from J; bases unmatched to any gene: 7. Here the CDR3 reads CASSESGLASNEQFF. The CDR3 DNA sequence: TGTGCCAGCAGTGAGTCAGGACTAGCGTCGAATGAGCAGTTCTTC.

The sample holds one count of this clone. V is TRBV2 and J is TRBJ2-1; 9 bases line up with TRBD1. The junction had 9 bases not matched to a gene; V was cut back by 0 bases and J by 9 bases. The germline CDR1 and CDR2 sequences are SNHLY and FYNNEI. CDR3 length equals 16 residues. This chain's CDR3 is CASSEALAQGAGEQFF. The CDR3 nucleotides read TGTGCCAGCAGTGAAGCGCTGGCACAGGGGGCAGGTGAGCAGTTCTTC.

In its sample, this clone was seen a few times. This chain connects TRBV9 to TRBJ2-3; 7 positions agree with TRBD2. J was trimmed by 6 bases and V by 2 bases; bases with no gene match: 9. The CDR3 has 15 amino acids. CDR1 and CDR2 from the germline V gene are SGDLS and YYNGEE. CDR3: CASSVLAEGKDTQYF. As DNA, the CDR3 is TGTGCCAGCAGCGTCCTAGCGGAGGGAAAGGATACGCAGTATTTT.

The table lists this clone with a few counts. The gene calls are TRBV4-3 and TRBJ1-2; possible D gene TRBD1, 5 bases. The CDR3 sequence is 14 residues long. The ends were cut back, 4 bases at V and 4 bases at J, with 13 bases in the middle. Per the germline V gene, CDR1 is LGHNA and CDR2 is YSLEER. The CDR3 DNA follows: TGCGCCAGCAGCCTGGCCGGGACCCCCTATGGCTACACCTTC. This sequence encodes CASSLAGTPYGYTF.

The chain links TRBV27 to TRBJ1-1; no firm D call. Germline V gives CDR1 MNHEY, CDR2 SMNVEV (reference sequence). V was trimmed by 2 bases and J by 3 bases, leaving 7 bases between them. The length of the CDR3 is 13 residues. For the CDR3, the DNA is TGTGCCAGCAGTTTACCGGGCGACACTGAAGCTTTCTTT. The encoded protein is CASSLPGDTEAFF.

Concerning this clone: Additional DNA sequences in this sample encode the identical CDR3. The chain has TRBV7-6 and TRBJ1-1; 7 bases fit TRBD1. Trimming removed 5 bases from V and 0 bases from J; junction bases left unmatched: 3. The CDR3 is made up of 14 amino acids. The germline gives CDR1 SGHVS, CDR2 FNYEAQ. The CDR3 protein is CASSLGQMNTEAFF. CDR3 DNA sequence: TGTGCCAGCAGCCTGGGACAGATGAACACTGAAGCTTTCTTT. The full variable domain, with the rest looked up from reference TRBV7-6 and TRBJ1-1, is GAGVSQSPRYKVTKRGQDVALRCDPISGHVSLYWYRQALGQGPEFLTYFNYEAQQDKSGLPNDRFSAERPEGSISTLTIQRTEQRDSAMYRCASSLGQMNTEAFFGQGTRLTVV.

This clone was observed a handful of times. The CDR3 spells CASSTVFTGELFF. In DNA form, the CDR3 reads TGTGCCAGTAGTACAGTTTTTACCGGGGAGCTGTTTTTT. J is TRBJ2-2 and V is TRBV19, with D unresolved. Looked up from germline, CDR1 is LNHDA and CDR2 is SQIVND (reference sequence). Trimming shortened V by 4 bases and J by 5 bases, and 8 bases separated the two germline ends. The CDR3 runs to 13 residues.

This clone was counted only a few times. This chain joins TRBV6-1 and TRBJ2-1, with D tentatively TRBD1 (5 bases). The germline V gene encodes CDR1 MNHNS and CDR2 SASEGT. Trimming left V 6 bases short and J 5 bases short, with 11 bases between. The CDR3 sequence is 13 residues long. CDR3 in amino acids: CASRRQTDNEQFF. CDR3 nucleotide sequence: TGTGCCAGCAGGCGTCAGACAGACAATGAGCAGTTCTTC.

This clone was picked up a small number of times. The J gene is TRBJ2-2, the V gene TRBV29-1; 7 nucleotides line up with TRBD1. Losses at the gene ends were 7 bases for V and 4 bases for J; bases not matched to a gene: 12. The CDR3 spans 15 residues. Germline V gene sequence: CDR1 SQVTM, CDR2 ANQGSEA. The CDR3 nucleotides are TGCAGCGCTAGTCACAGGGGCCTGGGCACCGGGGAGCTGTTTTTT. It specifies CSASHRGLGTGELFF.

The genes are TRBV9 and TRBJ1-1; D remains unclear. The V and J ends lost 0 bases and 6 bases respectively, with 9 bases between them. CDR1 is SGDLS and CDR2 is YYNGEE in the germline V gene. The CDR3 has 13 amino acids. CDR3 bases: TGTGCCAGCAGCGTAGTAGGAAACGCTGAAGCTTTCTTT. It codes for CASSVVGNAEAFF.

This clone was seen a few times. The chain joins TRBV25-1 to TRBJ2-1; D is unresolved. Germline V gene lookup returns CDR1 MGHDK and CDR2 SYGVNS. This CDR3 contains 15 residues. The V and J ends lost 2 bases and 7 bases respectively, with 15 bases between them. CDR3 DNA sequence: TGTGCCAGCAGTGAAAACCGGGTACATCTAAATGAGCAGTTCTTC. It is translated as CASSENRVHLNEQFF.

The chain has TRBV29-1 and TRBJ1-1; D unresolved. Germline CDR1 is SQVTM and CDR2 is ANQGSEA. The V end was cut by 4 bases, the J end by 0 bases, with 9 bases between. This CDR3 has 13 amino acids. CDR3 coding DNA: TGCAGCGTTGGGCAGGCGTTGAACACTGAAGCTTTCTTT. It encodes CSVGQALNTEAFF. Full variable domain (outside the CDR3, taken from reference TRBV29-1 and TRBJ1-1): SAVISQKPSRDICQRGTSLTIQCQVDSQVTMMFWYRQQPGQSLTLIATANQGSEATYESGFVIDKFPISRPNLTFSTLTVSNMSPEDSSIYLCSVGQALNTEAFFGQGTRLTVV.

This clone was seen only a few times. This chain uses TRBV10-3 with TRBJ2-3, with D perhaps matching TRBD1 (5 bases). Germline assignment: CDR1 ENHRY and CDR2 SYGVKD. The CDR3 is made up of 15 amino acids. Trimming pared 6 bases from V and 2 bases from J, leaving 15 bases between. CDR3 amino acids: CAIRRQGTHTDTQYF. The CDR3 coding sequence is TGTGCCATCAGGCGGCAGGGTACCCACACAGATACGCAGTATTTT.

The V call is TRBV5-1, the J call TRBJ2-5; no firm D call. The CDR3 spans 12 residues. Germline CDR1 is SGHRS and CDR2 is YFSETQ. Trimming pared 5 bases from V and 1 base from J, leaving 6 bases between. The chain's CDR3 is CASRISQETQYF. Here the CDR3 DNA reads TGCGCCAGCAGAATTAGCCAAGAGACCCAGTACTTC.

The V call is TRBV29-1, the J call TRBJ2-5, with TRBD1 matching over 7 bases. The J call is in doubt because the DNA end fits TRBJ2-7 better. CDR1 is SQVTM and CDR2 is ANQGSEA in the germline V gene. The CDR3 sequence is 12 residues long. CDR3 nucleotides: TGCAGCGTGACCGACAGGGTCTACGAGCAGTACTTC. It codes for CSVTDRVYEQYF.